Listed here are 19 T cell receptor beta chains from one sample, sequenced in a study of T cell clones after liver transplantation. Generated by immunoSEQ multiplex PCR, the TCRdb table keeps only in-frame clones and is missing some. There are 20,000 to 25,000 clones in the sample; around three quarters occur only once, and approximately 3% lies in the top ten. Source: CD4+ T cells from blood, taken before liver transplant. The receptors shown here come from a human donor who received a liver transplant.

In this sample, this clone turned up once. The CDR3, as DNA: TGCGCCAGCAGCTTGGGTGAGGGGGCAGGGGAGACCCAGTACTTC. Amino acid sequence: CASSLGEGAGETQYF. The V call is TRBV5-1, the J call TRBJ2-5, with 7 bases matching TRBD1. V shed 0 bases and J 5 bases; nucleotides not matched to a gene: 7. Germline V gene sequence: CDR1 SGHRS, CDR2 YFSETQ. The CDR3 has 15 amino acids.

This clone occurred a few times. The same CDR3 is also encoded by other DNA sequences in this sample. The gene calls are TRBV28 and TRBJ2-1; D possibly corresponds to TRBD1 (5 bases). From germline, CDR1 is MDHEN and CDR2 SYDVKM. This CDR3 region has 11 residues. V was pared by 10 bases and J by 10 bases, with 14 bases between. CDR3 region: CATLKGREQFF. CDR3 bases: TGTGCCACGCTAAAGGGGCGAGAGCAGTTCTTC.

The chain is built from TRBV27 and TRBJ2-2; TRBD1 aligns across 11 bases. With V trimmed by 4 bases and J by 6 bases, 7 bases remained unmatched. The CDR3 spans 16 residues. The germline CDR1 and CDR2 sequences are MNHEY and SMNVEV (reference sequence). CDR3 protein: CASSYKGQGAPGELFF. The CDR3 region has the DNA TGTGCCAGCAGTTACAAAGGACAGGGGGCCCCCGGGGAGCTGTTTTTT.

The rearrangement links TRBV6-1 to TRBJ1-6; D unclear. Per germline, CDR1 MNHNS and CDR2 SASEGT. V dropped 4 bases and J dropped 6 bases, with 10 bases sitting between them. The CDR3 loop spans 14 amino acids. The CDR3 spells CASSGAVGNSPLHF. DNA of the CDR3: TGTGCCAGCAGTGGGGCCGTCGGTAATTCACCCCTCCACTTT.

The chain carries TRBV7-9 and TRBJ2-7; 8 positions agree with TRBD2. V dropped 0 bases and J dropped 3; count of bases not matched to a gene: 4. The CDR3 spans 15 residues. From germline, CDR1 is SEHNR and CDR2 FQNEAQ (reference sequence). The CDR3 loop is CASSLAAGGYYEQYF. The DNA of the CDR3 is TGTGCCAGCAGCTTAGCGGCGGGGGGTTACTACGAGCAGTACTTC.

This CDR3 is CASSAGTGLTYEQYF. The CDR3 DNA follows: TGTGCCAGCAGCGCCGGGACAGGGCTTACCTACGAGCAGTACTTC. The rearrangement uses TRBV6-1 and TRBJ2-7; 9 nucleotides line up with TRBD1. Trimming at V came to 6 bases and at J to 2 bases, leaving 8 bases not matched to a gene. CDR3 size: 15 residues. Germline V gene sequence: CDR1 MNHNS, CDR2 SASEGT.

V and J are TRBV6-6 and TRBJ2-1; possibly TRBD1 for D (6 bases). Germline values: CDR1 MNHNY, CDR2 SVGAGI (reference sequence). V lost 8 bases and J lost 0, with 17 bases in between. The CDR3 covers 16 residues. The DNA for the CDR3 is TGTGCCAGCCGCACAGGGCGACCCCGCTCCTACAATGAGCAGTTCTTC. It codes for CASRTGRPRSYNEQFF.

The chain couples TRBV14 to TRBJ2-5; D is perhaps TRBD1 (6 bases). Per germline, CDR1 SGHDN and CDR2 FVKESK. The ends were cut back, 2 bases at V and 10 bases at J, with 17 bases in the middle. The CDR3 spans 14 residues. CDR3 DNA sequence: TGTGCCAGCAGCCAAAGCCAGGGGCCCGTCGTCCAGTACTTC. It yields the protein CASSQSQGPVVQYF.

V usage is TRBV19 and J usage is TRBJ2-7; 9 nucleotides match TRBD2. Germline CDR1 LNHDA, CDR2 SQIVND (reference sequence). The CDR3 loop spans 16 amino acids. J was trimmed by 0 bases and V by 6 bases; bases with no gene match: 9. DNA for the CDR3: TGTGCCAGTAGGGAACTAGCGGGTCGAAGCTCCTACGAGCAGTACGTC. Translated: CASRELAGRSSYEQYV.

The gene calls are TRBV4-1 and TRBJ2-3; the match to TRBD2 covers 11 bases. V lost 0 bases, J lost 2 bases, and 13 bases stayed unmatched. Germline-derived CDR1 and CDR2 are MGHRA and YSYEKL. The CDR3 extends over 20 amino acids. CDR3 DNA sequence: TGCGCCAGCAGCCAAGAATTAACTAGCGGGGGATTGGGACTCACAGATACGCAGTATTTT. It yields the protein CASSQELTSGGLGLTDTQYF.

This chain uses TRBV6-5 with TRBJ2-2; 8 bases are shared with TRBD1. The V gene end was trimmed by 6 bases and the J gene end by 2 bases; junction bases not matched to a gene: 5. The V gene's germline CDR1 is MNHEY and CDR2 SVGAGI. CDR3 length: 15 residues. CDR3 nucleotides: TGTGCCAGCAGAGACAGGGGCCAAAACACCGGGGAGCTGTTTTTT. This sequence encodes CASRDRGQNTGELFF.

The chain links TRBV7-8 to TRBJ2-2, with D possibly matching TRBD2 (6 bases). V was clipped by 2 bases and J by 2 bases, with 12 bases between them. Germline CDR1 and CDR2: SGHVS and FQNEAQ. This CDR3 contains 16 residues. CDR3 protein: CASSLRSGTNTGELFF. The CDR3 bases are TGTGCCAGCAGCTTACGCTCCGGGACTAACACCGGGGAGCTGTTTTTT.

This clone appeared a few times. The sample holds other DNA sequences that translate to the same CDR3. The chain recombines TRBV4-1 with TRBJ2-5; 8 nucleotides agree with TRBD1. The CDR3 is 18 amino acids. Germline CDR1 is MGHRA and CDR2 is YSYEKL. The ends lost 0 bases at V and 5 bases at J; junction bases unmatched: 14. The CDR3 protein is CASSQDLYRTGTEETQYF. The CDR3 DNA sequence: TGCGCCAGCAGCCAAGATCTATATAGGACAGGGACGGAGGAGACCCAGTACTTC.

The chain joins TRBV5-1 to TRBJ2-5; perhaps TRBD1 as D (5 bases). Trimming removed 0 bases at V and 4 bases at J, with 7 bases between. Germline V gene data show CDR1 as SGHRS and CDR2 as YFSETQ. The CDR3 totals 13 residues. The CDR3 DNA follows: TGCGCCAGCAGCTTGGACCAGGGAGAGACCCAGTACTTC. It encodes CASSLDQGETQYF.

V is TRBV6-6 and J is TRBJ2-1; 11 bases are shared with TRBD2. Germline CDR1 and CDR2: MNHNY and SVGAGI (reference sequence). This CDR3 contains 15 residues. The J segment lost 7 bases and the V segment lost 6 bases, leaving 8 bases of the junction unmatched. CDR3 residues: CASSQLAGVSNEQFF. The CDR3 coding sequence is TGTGCCAGCAGCCAACTAGCGGGAGTTTCGAATGAGCAGTTCTTC.

The chain uses TRBV7-6 and TRBJ1-2; maybe TRBD1 (6 bases). CDR1 SGHVS and CDR2 FNYEAQ come from the germline V gene. CDR3 length: 16 residues. V was clipped by 0 bases and J by 6 bases, with 17 bases between them. Here the CDR3 reads CASSLAGGQGGHGYTF. The CDR3 DNA reads TGTGCCAGCAGCTTAGCTGGGGGGCAGGGTGGTCATGGCTACACCTTC.

The V and J genes are TRBV5-1 and TRBJ2-3, with D unclear. Germline V lookup: CDR1 SGHRS, CDR2 YFSETQ. Trimming left V 7 bases short and J 4 bases short, with 16 bases between. This CDR3 contains 14 residues. The CDR3 sequence is CASHPGVVSDTQYF. Written as DNA, the CDR3 is TGCGCCAGCCATCCGGGTGTGGTCTCAGATACGCAGTATTTT.

CDR3 residues: CASSLGTGGADTQYF. The CDR3, as DNA: TGCGCCAGCAGCCTCGGGACAGGGGGGGCAGATACGCAGTATTTT. This rearrangement joins TRBV5-1 to TRBJ2-3, with TRBD1 matching 11 bases. This CDR3 is 15 amino acids long. The V segment lost 4 bases and the J segment 4 bases; nucleotides outside the gene matches: 5. Germline CDR1 reads SGHRS; CDR2 reads YFSETQ.

This clone was counted a single time. The CDR3 region is CASRLQGNYGYTF. DNA of the CDR3: TGTGCCAGCAGACTACAGGGGAACTATGGCTACACCTTC. The chain couples TRBV28 to TRBJ1-2; the match to TRBD1 covers 7 bases. The V and J ends lost 6 bases and 2 bases, in that order; junction bases with no gene match: 3. CDR1 and CDR2 (germline): MDHEN, SYDVKM. This CDR3 spans 13 amino acids.